A selection of T cell receptor delta chains follows, all from one sample in a study of human gamma delta and Vdelta1 T cells. TCRdb processed the PCR reads again with the CATT caller. The sample has several thousand delta-chain clones; nearly 40% are singletons. These receptors lack a known antigen. Sequencing was carried out using Vdelta1 gamma-delta T cells from blood grown in culture (DOT cells). Every receptor here comes from a human donor in good health. Each CDR3 is given with its conserved first and last residue. The order of the fields is D gene, J gene, clone size, V gene, CDR3 protein, CDR3 DNA. D genes are given only for firm matches. The size of a clone is reported for some rows only, either as once, few or many, or as a class for expanded clones.

d_call: TRDD3
j_call: TRDJ1
clone_size: -
v_call: TRDV1
cdr3_aa: CALGDHPSGGGILLRSSKLIF
cdr3_nt: TGTGCTCTTGGGGACCACCCTTCAGGAGGGGGGATACTTCTCCGCTCCAGTAAACTCATCTTT

d_call: TRDD3
j_call: TRDJ1
clone_size: few
v_call: TRDV1
cdr3_aa: CALGELEGGSTDKLIF
cdr3_nt: TGTGCTCTTGGGGAACTAGAAGGGGGATCTACCGATAAACTCATCTTT

d_call: TRDD3
j_call: TRDJ1
clone_size: -
v_call: TRDV1
cdr3_aa: CALGEPPAANWGIRFSGTDKLIF
cdr3_nt: TGTGCTCTTGGGGAACCCCCTGCGGCCAACTGGGGGATACGCTTCTCGGGCACCGATAAACTCATCTTT

d_call: TRDD3
j_call: TRDJ1
clone_size: -
v_call: TRDV1
cdr3_aa: CALGERTGETLFRGGLATLEVRRGTDKLIF
cdr3_nt: TGTGCTCTTGGGGAACGGACCGGAGAAACTCTATTTCGGGGGGGATTAGCCACCCTGGAAGTTCGCCGAGGCACCGATAAACTCATCTTT

d_call: -
j_call: TRDJ1
clone_size: few
v_call: TRDV1
cdr3_aa: CALGESVVGTFFSGVPPRYKLIF
cdr3_nt: TGTGCTCTTGGGGAATCGGTTGTGGGCACCTTCTTTTCGGGGGTCCCTCCTCGTTATAAACTCATCTTT

d_call: TRDD3
j_call: TRDJ1
clone_size: few
v_call: TRDV1
cdr3_aa: CALGESPTQPWGMTGKLIF
cdr3_nt: TGTGCTCTTGGGGAAAGTCCTACACAGCCGTGGGGGATGACCGGTAAACTCATCTTT

d_call: TRDD3
j_call: TRDJ1
clone_size: -
v_call: TRDV1
cdr3_aa: CALGGSWLGDTLDTDKLIF
cdr3_nt: TGTGCTCTTGGGGGAAGTTGGCTGGGGGATACGCTGGACACCGATAAACTCATCTTT

d_call: TRDD3
j_call: TRDJ1
clone_size: once
v_call: TRDV1
cdr3_aa: CALGEVLTGGWGIITDKLIF
cdr3_nt: TGTGCTCTTGGGGAAGTTCTAACTGGGGGATGGGGGATAATCACCGATAAACTCATCTTT

d_call: -
j_call: TRDJ1
clone_size: medium-sized
v_call: TRDV1
cdr3_aa: CALGERVGLPTSGGFSWATDKLIF
cdr3_nt: TGTGCTCTTGGGGAACGGGTGGGCCTTCCCACCTCCGGGGGATTCTCCTGGGCCACCGATAAACTCATCTTT

d_call: TRDD3
j_call: TRDJ2
clone_size: -
v_call: TRDV1
cdr3_aa: CALGEIPQYWGVDDTDKLFF
cdr3_nt: TGTGCTCTTGGGGAAATCCCCCAGTACTGGGGAGTGGATGACACCGATAAACTCTTCTTT

d_call: -
j_call: TRDJ1
clone_size: medium-sized
v_call: TRDV1
cdr3_aa: CALGGLTATSRKLIF
cdr3_nt: TGTGCTCTTGGGGGTCTAACCGCGACCTCCCGTAAACTCATCTTT

d_call: TRDD3
j_call: TRDJ1
clone_size: few
v_call: TRDV1
cdr3_aa: CALGDLPFLSLGWGIRRTDKLIF
cdr3_nt: TGTGCTCTTGGGGACCTTCCCTTCCTAAGTCTAGGCTGGGGGATACGCAGGACCGATAAACTCATCTTT

d_call: -
j_call: TRDJ1
clone_size: few
v_call: TRDV1
cdr3_aa: CALGKGVQVLRGSTDLYTDKLIF
cdr3_nt: TGTGCTCTTGGGAAGGGGGTTCAGGTCCTACGGGGATCCACGGACCTCTACACCGATAAACTCATCTTT

d_call: -
j_call: TRDJ1
clone_size: -
v_call: TRDV1
cdr3_aa: CALGGITNCLEGNHTDKLIF
cdr3_nt: TGTGCTCTTGGGGGAATTACGAACTGTCTTGAGGGGAACCACACCGATAAACTCATCTTT

d_call: TRDD3
j_call: TRDJ1
clone_size: medium-sized
v_call: TRDV1
cdr3_aa: CALGELYGPTNTGGYAERYTDKLIF
cdr3_nt: TGTGCTCTTGGGGAACTATATGGACCTACTAATACTGGGGGATACGCCGAAAGGTACACCGATAAACTCATCTTT

d_call: TRDD3
j_call: TRDJ1
clone_size: few
v_call: TRDV1
cdr3_aa: CALGETHRTGGYTDKLIF
cdr3_nt: TGTGCTCTTGGGGAAACTCACCGTACTGGGGGGTACACCGATAAACTCATCTTT

d_call: TRDD3
j_call: TRDJ1
clone_size: few
v_call: TRDV1
cdr3_aa: CALGELPSLSNVLGDRDTDKLIF
cdr3_nt: TGTGCTCTTGGGGAACTACCTTCCCTATCTAATGTACTGGGGGATAGGGACACCGATAAACTCATCTTT

d_call: TRDD3
j_call: TRDJ1
clone_size: -
v_call: TRDV1
cdr3_aa: CALGEPHVPFYGGYPSETDKLIF
cdr3_nt: TGTGCTCTTGGGGAACCCCATGTGCCTTTCTATGGGGGATACCCCTCGGAAACCGATAAACTCATCTTT

d_call: TRDD3
j_call: TRDJ1
clone_size: -
v_call: TRDV1
cdr3_aa: CALGEIPPWGGLSGYTDKLIF
cdr3_nt: TGTGCTCTTGGGGAAATTCCTCCCTGGGGGGGATTATCAGGGTACACCGATAAACTCATCTTT

d_call: -
j_call: TRDJ1
clone_size: medium-sized
v_call: TRDV1
cdr3_aa: CALGVFFRPSANPYTDKLIF
cdr3_nt: TGTGCTCTTGGGGTCTTTTTCCGACCTTCTGCAAACCCGTACACCGATAAACTCATCTTT

d_call: TRDD3
j_call: TRDJ1
clone_size: -
v_call: TRDV1
cdr3_aa: CALGEFPVLGGYTDKLIF
cdr3_nt: TGTGCTCTTGGGGAATTTCCCGTACTGGGGGGGTACACCGATAAACTCATCTTT

d_call: TRDD3
j_call: TRDJ1
clone_size: -
v_call: TRDV1
cdr3_aa: CALGERGRNWGQKWTDKLIF
cdr3_nt: TGTGCTCTTGGGGAACGGGGACGTAACTGGGGCCAAAAGTGGACCGATAAACTCATCTTT

d_call: TRDD2
j_call: TRDJ1
clone_size: -
v_call: TRDV1
cdr3_aa: CALGGGLPTKARILPHTDKLIF
cdr3_nt: TGTGCTCTTGGGGGGGGCCTTCCTACTAAAGCGAGGATACTCCCTCACACCGATAAACTCATCTTT

d_call: TRDD3
j_call: TRDJ1
clone_size: -
v_call: TRDV1
cdr3_aa: CALGEVLLPPYWGILHKLIF
cdr3_nt: TGTGCTCTTGGGGAAGTCCTCCTACCCCCGTACTGGGGGATACTCCATAAACTCATCTTT

d_call: -
j_call: TRDJ1
clone_size: few
v_call: TRDV1
cdr3_aa: CALGVRFTQSGAPTDKLIF
cdr3_nt: TGTGCTCTTGGGGTCCGATTTACCCAATCGGGGGCCCCCACCGATAAACTCATCTTT

d_call: TRDD3
j_call: TRDJ1
clone_size: -
v_call: TRDV1
cdr3_aa: CALLATWGIALPDKLIF
cdr3_nt: TGTGCTCTTTTGGCGACCTGGGGGATTGCTTTGCCCGATAAACTCATCTTT

d_call: TRDD3
j_call: TRDJ1
clone_size: -
v_call: TRDV1
cdr3_aa: CALGELAPTRGYYTDKLIF
cdr3_nt: TGTGCTCTTGGGGAACTGGCCCCTACGCGGGGATACTACACCGATAAACTCATCTTT

d_call: -
j_call: TRDJ1
clone_size: -
v_call: TRDV1
cdr3_aa: CALGGRSFLDGGRVYTDKLIF
cdr3_nt: TGTGCTCTTGGGGGTAGATCCTTCCTTGATGGGGGACGAGTGTACACCGATAAACTCATCTTT

d_call: -
j_call: TRDJ1
clone_size: few
v_call: TRDV1
cdr3_aa: CALGDRRSKGEEIYTDKLIF
cdr3_nt: TGTGCTCTTGGGGATCGACGCTCAAAGGGCGAGGAAATTTACACCGATAAACTCATCTTT

d_call: TRDD3
j_call: TRDJ1
clone_size: few
v_call: TRDV1
cdr3_aa: CALGELGDPVYWGIPHTDKLIF
cdr3_nt: TGTGCTCTTGGGGAACTAGGTGACCCAGTCTACTGGGGGATTCCCCACACCGATAAACTCATCTTT

d_call: TRDD3
j_call: TRDJ1
clone_size: -
v_call: TRDV1
cdr3_aa: CALGCPLPPIRGTGGYSLGLIF
cdr3_nt: TGTGCTCTTGGGTGTCCCCTCCCTCCTATAAGAGGTACTGGGGGATACTCGTTGGGACTCATCTTT

d_call: -
j_call: TRDJ1
clone_size: -
v_call: TRDV1
cdr3_aa: CALGDHPGGWTRTDKLIF
cdr3_nt: TGTGCTCTTGGGGACCATCCGGGGGGGTGGACTCGGACCGATAAACTCATCTTT

d_call: TRDD3
j_call: TRDJ1
clone_size: -
v_call: TRDV1
cdr3_aa: CALGEPNLLLGVPWGTDKLIF
cdr3_nt: TGTGCTCTTGGGGAACCTAACCTTCTCCTGGGGGTCCCCTGGGGCACCGATAAACTCATCTTT

d_call: TRDD3
j_call: TRDJ1
clone_size: -
v_call: TRDV1
cdr3_aa: CALGELGLLGSSKPSDKLIF
cdr3_nt: TGTGCTCTTGGGGAACTCGGTTTACTGGGGAGTAGTAAACCCTCCGATAAACTCATCTTT

d_call: TRDD3
j_call: TRDJ1
clone_size: few
v_call: TRDV1
cdr3_aa: CALGEHTYWILGDDLYTDKLIF
cdr3_nt: TGTGCTCTTGGGGAACACACCTACTGGATACTGGGGGACGACCTGTACACCGATAAACTCATCTTT

d_call: -
j_call: TRDJ1
clone_size: -
v_call: TRDV1
cdr3_aa: CALGDPPRPSYVSSTGGRLPADKLIF
cdr3_nt: TGTGCTCTTGGGGACCCCCCAAGACCTTCCTACGTCTCTAGTACTGGGGGCCGCCTCCCGGCCGATAAACTCATCTTT

d_call: TRDD3
j_call: TRDJ1
clone_size: -
v_call: TRDV1
cdr3_aa: CALGERPLRGDGQYTDKLIF
cdr3_nt: TGTGCTCTTGGGGAACGGCCGCTCCGGGGGGATGGTCAGTACACCGATAAACTCATCTTT

d_call: TRDD3
j_call: TRDJ1
clone_size: -
v_call: TRDV1
cdr3_aa: CALGDPRRGDYGSVYTDKLIF
cdr3_nt: TGTGCTCTTGGGGACCCACGGCGGGGGGATTATGGTTCGGTGTACACCGATAAACTCATCTTT

d_call: TRDD3
j_call: TRDJ1
clone_size: -
v_call: TRDV1
cdr3_aa: CALGEPLPPVFGGPLPYTDKLIF
cdr3_nt: TGTGCTCTTGGGGAACCTCTTCCCCCCGTGTTTGGGGGACCCCTACCGTACACCGATAAACTCATCTTT

d_call: -
j_call: TRDJ2
clone_size: few
v_call: TRDV1
cdr3_aa: CALGGTFDWVPRAQLFF
cdr3_nt: TGTGCTCTTGGGGGAACCTTCGACTGGGTCCCGCGGGCACAACTCTTCTTT